The sequence of this T cell receptor beta chain was determined in a study of cytomegalovirus exposure and HLA in healthy donors (TCRdb year 2017). In terms of the full investigation: A later analysis indicated that the 95 to 150 validation repertoires were generated on the platform also employed for the 700 or so repertoires of the first cohort. The study aimed to test whether signatures of past pathogen exposure could be identified by cataloging public T cell receptors. The study combined high-throughput TCR immunosequencing, statistical association of individual TCRs with disease status, and machine learning to predict cytomegalovirus infection status. Along with the approximately 700-subject first cohort, a separate validation cohort of approximately 110 different subjects was used.

The germline ends are 15 bases apart after V is trimmed by 3 bases and J by 0 bases. The germline V gene sets CDR1 to SQVTM and CDR2 to ANQGSEA. The CDR3 holds 16 amino acids from the cysteine to the phenylalanine. The retained sequence is limited to the CDR3, 48 bases, with the frame set at the first base. The investigation overall reported the following: While some public TCRs were present in many individuals, most TCR sequences turned up only very rarely across donors. A later analysis lacked HLA typing for the validation cohort, so it scored co-occurrence in that cohort across all 110 or so repertoires. The authors suggested that the approach could potentially be generalized to other disease states and immunological phenotypes. In vitro tests confirmed that three of the cytomegalovirus-associated TCR beta chains recognize cytomegalovirus antigens. In the study, 150 to 200 TCR beta chains were listed as associated with cytomegalovirus. Subsequent analysis determined that TCRs grouped into clusters in the first cohort also showed a tendency toward co-occurrence across the 120 validation repertoires, and approximately 94% of cluster scores exceeded 0. The classifier was reported to diagnose cytomegalovirus status with high specificity and sensitivity in both the original and validation cohorts.

The donors belonged to the validation cohort of about 130 subjects, which was separate from the roughly 670-subject first cohort. To prepare the library, the immunoSEQ multiplex PCR assay was applied. As for how the authors treated the data: A statistical classification framework was built to diagnose cytomegalovirus status from the catalog of TCR beta chain sequences. The clones in this table, taken by TCRdb from immuneACCESS, are in-frame only. Not every clone is retained; where verified, under half of the shortfall comes from an unresolved V gene, and the cause of the rest is unknown. V and J calls plus clone size are reproduced from that table; the DNA served to infer D and trimming. This sample has about 140,000 clones in its table, and approximately 89% of those were observed once. 0.55% to 0.8% of the sample is in the top ten clones. Concerning this clone itself: There is no known antigen for this receptor. There are no base qualities to consult, and no much larger clone falls within one base.

Rearrangement joined TRBV29-1 to TRBJ1-3, with the D gene uncertain. The receptor was isolated from a man between 18 and 35 years old in good health and CMV-seronegative. The source material was PBMCs. The DNA sequence is TGCAGCGTTGATGTTACGGACGGGAGCTCTGGAAACACCATATATTTT. Its translation reads: CSVDVTDGSSGNTIYF.